The T cell receptor (beta chain) under discussion was sequenced for a study of T cell repertoires in cytomegalovirus infection. On the study more broadly: Peptides in the study included HLA-C-restricted and HLA-B-restricted CMV epitopes. A matching HLA type, together with CMV infection, was signaled by public TCR beta signatures. Notes on the study in general: CMV carriers having the relevant HLA were flagged by cumulative public TCR beta family frequency. CMV-specific TCR beta clonotypes restricted by HLA-C dominated the ex vivo response.

TCRdb redid the calling of the reads with MiXCR, one entry per CDR3 protein. In the table there are roughly 920,000 distinct CDR3 sequences, about 33% of which are singletons. To note about this clonotype: Its antigen is currently unknown.

V shed 0 bases and J shed 0 bases, with 9 bases lying between them. This CDR3 has 15 amino acids. Germline CDR1 and CDR2: MNHEY and SVGAGI. Source: cultured CD8+ T cells from PBMCs, taken from culture after CMV antigen stimulation. The rearrangement uses TRBV6-5 and TRBJ2-7; D is undetermined. The clonotype was recovered from a human donor in good health (CMV status not recorded). Some clones in this sample may be carry-over from other donors' samples. The CDR3 spells CASSYSESISYEQYF. The CDR3 nucleotides read TGTGCCAGCAGTTACTCGGAAAGCATCTCCTACGAGCAGTACTTC.